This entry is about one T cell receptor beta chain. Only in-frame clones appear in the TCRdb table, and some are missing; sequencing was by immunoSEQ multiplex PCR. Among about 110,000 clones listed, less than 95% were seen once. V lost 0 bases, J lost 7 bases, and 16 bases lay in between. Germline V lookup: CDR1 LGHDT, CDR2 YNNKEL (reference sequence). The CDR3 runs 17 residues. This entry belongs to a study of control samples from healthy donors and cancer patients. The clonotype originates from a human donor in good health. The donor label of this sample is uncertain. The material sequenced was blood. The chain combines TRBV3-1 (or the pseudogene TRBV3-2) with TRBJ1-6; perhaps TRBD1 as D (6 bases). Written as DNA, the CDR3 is TGTGCCAGCAGCCAAGATCTCTACAGGGAGGTCAATTCACCCCTCCACTTT. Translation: CASSQDLYREVNSPLHF.